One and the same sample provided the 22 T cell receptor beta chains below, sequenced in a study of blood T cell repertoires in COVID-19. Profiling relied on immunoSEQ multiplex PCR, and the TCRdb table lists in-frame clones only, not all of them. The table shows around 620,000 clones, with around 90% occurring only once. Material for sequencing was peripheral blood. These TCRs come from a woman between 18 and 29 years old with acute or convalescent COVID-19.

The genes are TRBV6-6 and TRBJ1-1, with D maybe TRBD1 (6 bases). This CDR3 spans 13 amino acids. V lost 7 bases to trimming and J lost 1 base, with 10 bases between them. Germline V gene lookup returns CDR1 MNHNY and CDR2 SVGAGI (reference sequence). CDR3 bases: TGTGCCAGCATCGAGGGACAGAACACTGAAGCTTTCTTT. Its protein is CASIEGQNTEAFF.

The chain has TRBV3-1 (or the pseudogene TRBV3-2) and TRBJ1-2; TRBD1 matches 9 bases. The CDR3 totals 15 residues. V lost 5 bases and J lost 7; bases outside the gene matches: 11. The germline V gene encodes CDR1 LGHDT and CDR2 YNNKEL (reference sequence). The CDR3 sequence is CASSANRGPPIGYTF. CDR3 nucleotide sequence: TGTGCCAGCAGCGCCAACAGGGGGCCTCCTATTGGCTACACCTTC.

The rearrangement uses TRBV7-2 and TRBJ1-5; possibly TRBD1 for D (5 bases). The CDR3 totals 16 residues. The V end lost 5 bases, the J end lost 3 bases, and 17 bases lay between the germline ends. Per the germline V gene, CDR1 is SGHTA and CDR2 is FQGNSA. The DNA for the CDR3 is TGTGCCAGCAGCCCAAGAACAGGATTCGACAATCAGCCCCAGCATTTT. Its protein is CASSPRTGFDNQPQHF.

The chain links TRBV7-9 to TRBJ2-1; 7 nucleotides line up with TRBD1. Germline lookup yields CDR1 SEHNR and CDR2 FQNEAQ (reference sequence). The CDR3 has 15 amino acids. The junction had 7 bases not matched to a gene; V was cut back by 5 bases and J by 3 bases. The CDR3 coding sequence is TGTGCCAGCAGCCAGGGACAGTCGATCTACAATGAGCAGTTCTTC. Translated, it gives CASSQGQSIYNEQFF. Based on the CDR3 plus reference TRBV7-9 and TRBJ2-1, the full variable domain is DTGVSQNPRHKITKRGQNVTFRCDPISEHNRLYWYRQTLGQGPEFLTYFQNEAQLEKSRLLSDRFSAERPKGSFSTLEIQRTEQGDSAMYLCASSQGQSIYNEQFFGPGTRLTVL.

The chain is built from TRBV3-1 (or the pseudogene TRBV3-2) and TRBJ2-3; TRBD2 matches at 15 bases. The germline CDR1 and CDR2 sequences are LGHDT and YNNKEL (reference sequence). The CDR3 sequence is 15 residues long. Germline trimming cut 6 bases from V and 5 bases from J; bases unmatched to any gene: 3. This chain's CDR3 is CASRRTSGGGDTQYF. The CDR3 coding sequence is TGTGCCAGCAGGAGGACTAGCGGGGGGGGAGATACGCAGTATTTT.

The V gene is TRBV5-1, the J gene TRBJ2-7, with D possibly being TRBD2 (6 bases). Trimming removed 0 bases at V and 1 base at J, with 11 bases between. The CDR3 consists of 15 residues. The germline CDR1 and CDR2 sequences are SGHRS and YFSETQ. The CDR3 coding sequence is TGCGCCAGCAGCTTGGGGGGGGACCATTCCTACGAGCAGTACTTC. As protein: CASSLGGDHSYEQYF.

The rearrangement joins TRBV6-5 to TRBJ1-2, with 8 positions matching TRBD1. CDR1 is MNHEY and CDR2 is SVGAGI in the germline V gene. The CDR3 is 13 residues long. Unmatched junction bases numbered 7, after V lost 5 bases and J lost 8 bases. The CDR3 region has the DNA TGTGCCAGCAGTCAGGGGGCAGGTAGGGGCTACACCTTC. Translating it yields CASSQGAGRGYTF.

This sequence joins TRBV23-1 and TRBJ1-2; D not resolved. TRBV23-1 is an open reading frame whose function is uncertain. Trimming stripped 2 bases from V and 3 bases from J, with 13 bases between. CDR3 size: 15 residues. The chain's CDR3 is CASSQDSKGDYGYTF. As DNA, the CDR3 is TGCGCCAGCAGTCAAGACTCGAAGGGAGACTATGGCTACACCTTC.

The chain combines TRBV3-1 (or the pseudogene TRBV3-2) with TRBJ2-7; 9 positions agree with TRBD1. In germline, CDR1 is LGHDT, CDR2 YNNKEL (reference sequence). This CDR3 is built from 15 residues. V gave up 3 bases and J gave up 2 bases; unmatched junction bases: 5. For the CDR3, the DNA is TGTGCCAGCAGCCACCTACAGGGGGCCACCTACGAGCAGTACTTC. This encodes CASSHLQGATYEQYF.

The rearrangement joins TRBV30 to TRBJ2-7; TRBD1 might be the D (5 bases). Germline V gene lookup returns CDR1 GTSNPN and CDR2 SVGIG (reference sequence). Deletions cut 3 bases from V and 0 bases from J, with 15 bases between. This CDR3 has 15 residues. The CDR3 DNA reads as TGTGCCTGGAGCCAGGACGGACAAGGCTCCTACGAGCAGTACTTC. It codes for CAWSQDGQGSYEQYF. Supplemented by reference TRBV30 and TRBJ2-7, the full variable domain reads SQTIHQWPATLVQPVGSPLSLECTVEGTSNPNLYWYRQAAGRGLQLLFYSVGIGQISSEVPQNLSASRPQDRQFILSSKKLLLSDSGFYLCAWSQDGQGSYEQYFGPGTRLTVT.

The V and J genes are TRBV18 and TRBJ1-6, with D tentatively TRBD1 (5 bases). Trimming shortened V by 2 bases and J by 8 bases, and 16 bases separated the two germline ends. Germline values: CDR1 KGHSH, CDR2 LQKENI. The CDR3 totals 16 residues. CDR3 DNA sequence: TGTGCCAGCTCACCAGGGGGGGATGAGGATGATTCACCCCTCCACTTT. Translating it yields CASSPGGDEDDSPLHF. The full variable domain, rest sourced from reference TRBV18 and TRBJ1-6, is NAGVMQNPRHLVRRRGQEARLRCSPMKGHSHVYWYRQLPEEGLKFMVYLQKENIIDESGMPKERFSAEFPKEGPSILRIQQVVRGDSAAYFCASSPGGDEDDSPLHFGNGTRLTVT.

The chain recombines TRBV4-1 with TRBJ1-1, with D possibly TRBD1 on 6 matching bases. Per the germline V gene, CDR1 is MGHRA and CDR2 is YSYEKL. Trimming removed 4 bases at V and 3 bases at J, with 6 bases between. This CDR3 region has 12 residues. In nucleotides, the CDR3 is TGCGCCAGCAGCCCAGGGGACACTGAAGCTTTCTTT. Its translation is CASSPGDTEAFF.

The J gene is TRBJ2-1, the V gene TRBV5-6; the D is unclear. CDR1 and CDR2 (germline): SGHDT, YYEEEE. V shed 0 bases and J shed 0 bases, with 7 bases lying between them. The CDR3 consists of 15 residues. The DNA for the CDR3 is TGTGCCAGCAGCTTGGGTCTGAGCTCCTACAATGAGCAGTTCTTC. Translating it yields CASSLGLSSYNEQFF. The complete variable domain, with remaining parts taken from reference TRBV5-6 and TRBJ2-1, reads DAGVTQSPTHLIKTRGQQVTLRCSPKSGHDTVSWYQQALGQGPQFIFQYYEEEERQRGNFPDRFSGHQFPNYSSELNVNALLLGDSALYLCASSLGLSSYNEQFFGPGTRLTVL.

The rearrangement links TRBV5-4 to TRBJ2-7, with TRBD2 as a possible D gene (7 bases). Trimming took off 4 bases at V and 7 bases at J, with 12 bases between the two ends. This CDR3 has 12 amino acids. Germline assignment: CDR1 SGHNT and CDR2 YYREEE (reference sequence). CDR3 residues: CASSRGGAEQYF. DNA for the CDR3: TGTGCCAGCAGCAGGGGGGGGGCGGAGCAGTACTTC.

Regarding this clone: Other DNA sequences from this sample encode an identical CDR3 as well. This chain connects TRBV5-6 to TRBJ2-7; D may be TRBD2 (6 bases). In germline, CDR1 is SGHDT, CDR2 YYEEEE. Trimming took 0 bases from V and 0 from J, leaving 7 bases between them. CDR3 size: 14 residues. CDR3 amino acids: CASSLAGSSYEQYF. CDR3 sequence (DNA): TGTGCCAGCAGCTTGGCCGGGAGCTCCTACGAGCAGTACTTC. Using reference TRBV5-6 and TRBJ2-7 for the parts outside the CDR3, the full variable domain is DAGVTQSPTHLIKTRGQQVTLRCSPKSGHDTVSWYQQALGQGPQFIFQYYEEEERQRGNFPDRFSGHQFPNYSSELNVNALLLGDSALYLCASSLAGSSYEQYFGPGTRLTVT.

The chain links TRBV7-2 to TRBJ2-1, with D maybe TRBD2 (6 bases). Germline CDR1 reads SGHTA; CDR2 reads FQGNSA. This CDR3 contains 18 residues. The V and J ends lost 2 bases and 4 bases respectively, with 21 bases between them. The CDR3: CASSLSFSWGELYNEQFF. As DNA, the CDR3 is TGTGCCAGCAGCTTATCTTTCTCTTGGGGGGAATTGTACAATGAGCAGTTCTTC.

CDR3 residues: CASSLGLAETQYF. CDR3 DNA sequence: TGTGCCAGCAGCTTGGGACTAGCGGAGACCCAGTACTTC. The V and J genes are TRBV7-3 and TRBJ2-5; 10 bases map to TRBD2. The CDR3 has 13 amino acids. Germline values: CDR1 SGHTA, CDR2 FQGTGA. Trimming took 3 bases from V and 5 from J; bases not matched to a gene: 0.

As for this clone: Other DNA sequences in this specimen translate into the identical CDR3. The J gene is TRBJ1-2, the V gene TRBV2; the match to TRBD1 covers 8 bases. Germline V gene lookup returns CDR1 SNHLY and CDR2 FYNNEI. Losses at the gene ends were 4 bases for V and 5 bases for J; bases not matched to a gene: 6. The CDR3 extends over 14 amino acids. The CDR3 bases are TGTGCCAGCAGTGCCGGTACAGGGGGGTATGGCTACACCTTC. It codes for CASSAGTGGYGYTF. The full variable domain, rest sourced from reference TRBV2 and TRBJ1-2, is EPEVTQTPSHQVTQMGQEVILRCVPISNHLYFYWYRQILGQKVEFLVSFYNNEISEKSEIFDDQFSVERPDGSNFTLKIRSTKLEDSAMYFCASSAGTGGYGYTFGSGTRLTVV.

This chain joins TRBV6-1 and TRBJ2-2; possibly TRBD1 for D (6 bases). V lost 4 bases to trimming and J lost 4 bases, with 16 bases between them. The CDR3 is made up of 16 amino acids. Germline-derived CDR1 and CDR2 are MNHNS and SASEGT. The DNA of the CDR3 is TGTGCCAGCAGTGGTGCTCAGGGGCCCTCCACCGGGGAGCTGTTTTTT. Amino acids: CASSGAQGPSTGELFF.

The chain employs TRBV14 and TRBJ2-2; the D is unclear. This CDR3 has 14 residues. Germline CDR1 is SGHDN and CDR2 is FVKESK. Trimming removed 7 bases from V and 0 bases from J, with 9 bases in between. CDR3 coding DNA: TGTGCCAGCAAACCCGAGTCGAACACCGGGGAGCTGTTTTTT. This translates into CASKPESNTGELFF.

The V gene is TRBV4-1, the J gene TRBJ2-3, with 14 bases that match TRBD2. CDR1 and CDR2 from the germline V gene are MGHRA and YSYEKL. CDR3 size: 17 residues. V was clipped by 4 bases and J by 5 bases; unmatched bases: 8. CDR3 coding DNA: TGCGCCAGCAGCCTTGGACTAGCGGGGGGCCGTAGAGATACGCAGTATTTT. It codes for CASSLGLAGGRRDTQYF.

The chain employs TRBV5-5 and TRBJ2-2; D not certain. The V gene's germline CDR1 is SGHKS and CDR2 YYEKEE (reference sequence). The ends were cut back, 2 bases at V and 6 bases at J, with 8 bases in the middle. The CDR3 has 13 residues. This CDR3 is CASSLNGPGELFF. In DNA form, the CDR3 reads TGTGCCAGCAGCTTAAATGGGCCCGGGGAGCTGTTTTTT.